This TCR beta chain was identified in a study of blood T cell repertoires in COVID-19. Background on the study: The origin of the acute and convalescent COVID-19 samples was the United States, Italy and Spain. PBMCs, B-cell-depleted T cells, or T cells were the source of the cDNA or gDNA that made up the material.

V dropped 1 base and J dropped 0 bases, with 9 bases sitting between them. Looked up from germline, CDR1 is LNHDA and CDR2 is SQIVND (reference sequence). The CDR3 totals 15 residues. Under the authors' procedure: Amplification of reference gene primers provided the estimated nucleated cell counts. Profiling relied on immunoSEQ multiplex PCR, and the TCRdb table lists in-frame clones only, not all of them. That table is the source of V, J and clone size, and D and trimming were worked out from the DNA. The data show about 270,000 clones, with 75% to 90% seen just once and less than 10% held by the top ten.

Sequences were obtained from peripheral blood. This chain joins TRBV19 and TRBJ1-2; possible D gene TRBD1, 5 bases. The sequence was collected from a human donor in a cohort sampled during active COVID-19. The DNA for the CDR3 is TGTGCCAGTAGTATAGCATCAGGGTCTAACTATGGCTACACCTTC. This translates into CASSIASGSNYGYTF.